The clone carrying this T cell receptor beta chain was recorded a few times. Its antigen is still unknown. One end of the junction fails to match germline, which may point to a read error. These data come from a study of response to subunit inactivated influenza vaccine. Study-wide points: Each seasonal influenza vaccination recruits few new T cells, the authors suggested.

MiXCR, applied by TCRdb to the RT-PCR reads, yields one record per CDR3 protein. The data contain roughly 780,000 distinct CDR3 sequences, about a fifth of them seen just once; the ten biggest clones take up roughly a tenth. This CDR3 region has 11 residues. The germline V gene encodes CDR1 ENHRY and CDR2 SYGVKD. Sequencing was performed on PBMCs from blood, taken about 5 days after vaccination. The chain uses TRBV10-3 and TRBJ1-1, with D tentatively TRBD1 (6 bases). The TCR was taken from a man between 45 and 60 years old who received an inactivated influenza vaccine. This CDR3 reads CAISQGTGAFF. The CDR3 nucleotides read TGTGCCATCAGTCAGGGGACTGGAGCTTTCTTT.